Listed below are T cell receptor beta chains from one sample, sequenced in a study of T cell responses to AZD1222 COVID-19 vaccine. Sequencing was performed with immunoSEQ multiplex PCR; in TCRdb, only in-frame clones are kept and a portion is missing. The sample includes 160,000 or so clones, 90% to 95% of them seen just once. The sample here was peripheral blood, taken on day 0 of AZD1222 vaccination. The receptor set was obtained from an adult in good health. Both conserved end residues are part of each CDR3. A D gene is named only where the DNA matches it firmly. For some rows the clone size is stated as once, few or many, or as a class when expanded; others skip it.

cdr3_nt	cdr3_aa	v_call	j_call	clone_size	d_call
TGTGCCAGCAGTTTATTTGGCCAGGGCCAGGCGCAGCCCCAGCATTTT	CASSLFGQGQAQPQHF	TRBV28	TRBJ1-5	.	.
TGCGCCAGCAGCTTGGTGCACCCTGGAAACACCATATATTTT	CASSLVHPGNTIYF	TRBV5-1	TRBJ1-3	.	.
TGTGCCATCAGTGAGTCGAGCAATCAGCCCCAGCATTTT	CAISESSNQPQHF	TRBV10-3	TRBJ1-5	.	.
TGTGCCAGCAGCCTACGACGCTCTGGAAACACCATATATTTT	CASSLRRSGNTIYF	TRBV6-2/TRBV6-3	TRBJ1-3	.	.
TGTGCCAGCAGCGAAGGGGGACAGGGGGCCCGGGAGCAGTACTTC	CASSEGGQGAREQYF	TRBV7-9	TRBJ2-7	.	TRBD1
TGTGCCAGCAGCCAAGATAGGCCCGGAGGGGGCTCCTACGAGCAGTACTTC	CASSQDRPGGGSYEQYF	TRBV4-2	TRBJ2-7	.	.
TGTGCCAGCAGCCCAGAACAGGGTCTAGCCAATGAGCAGTTCTTC	CASSPEQGLANEQFF	TRBV7-2	TRBJ2-1	.	.
TGTGCCAGCAGCCGACAGGCGGCGACTAATGAAAAACTGTTTTTT	CASSRQAATNEKLFF	TRBV7-8	TRBJ1-4	.	.
TGTGCCAGCAGCGGAGGGACGGACTCCTACGAGCAGTACTTC	CASSGGTDSYEQYF	TRBV9	TRBJ2-7	.	.
TGTGCCAGCAGCTTAAGGAGGGTTGACTCACCCCTCCACTTT	CASSLRRVDSPLHF	TRBV7-2	TRBJ1-6	few	.
TGTGCCAGCAGTTTGAACAGATGGAATGAGCAGTTCTTC	CASSLNRWNEQFF	TRBV12-3/TRBV12-4	TRBJ2-1	few	.
TGTGCCAGCAGCCACCCTGGAGCAGGGAATGGCTACACCTTC	CASSHPGAGNGYTF	TRBV3-1/TRBV3-2	TRBJ1-2	few	.
TGCGCCAGCAGCCAAGTGGCCCTATGGAATGAAAAACTGTTTTTT	CASSQVALWNEKLFF	TRBV4-1	TRBJ1-4	once	.
TGTGCCAGTAGTATAGAACCGACAGGGAAGACCTCGAGCAATCAGCCCCAGCATTTT	CASSIEPTGKTSSNQPQHF	TRBV19	TRBJ1-5	.	TRBD1
TGTGCCAGCAGATCATTCGGGACAGGGGGCTCTCACTACGAGCAGTACTTC	CASRSFGTGGSHYEQYF	TRBV11-2	TRBJ2-7	once	TRBD1
TGTGCCAGCAGCCCTACCTCGGACAGGGTAAATGAAAAACTGTTTTTT	CASSPTSDRVNEKLFF	TRBV7-2	TRBJ1-4	.	TRBD1
TGTGCCAGCAGTTTAGGGGGTCTCCGGAGCCCTGAAGCTTTCTTT	CASSLGGLRSPEAFF	TRBV28	TRBJ1-1	.	.
TGTGCCAGCAGCCGCCGGGACTCCGAGCAGTACTTC	CASSRRDSEQYF	TRBV5-4	TRBJ2-7	.	.
TGTGCCAGCAGCTCCCCTAGCGGCGCGAACACCGGGGAGCTGTTTTTT	CASSSPSGANTGELFF	TRBV7-6	TRBJ2-2	.	TRBD2
TGTGCCAGCCGATATCCCGGGACGTCCACCTACGAGCAGTACTTC	CASRYPGTSTYEQYF	TRBV2	TRBJ2-7	.	.
TGCAGCGCGGGACAGGGTCCCGAGCAGTACTTC	CSAGQGPEQYF	TRBV29-1	TRBJ2-7	.	TRBD1
TGTGCCAGCAGTCGAAAGCCGGGCTTGGTGGCTCGGGAGACCCAGTACTTC	CASSRKPGLVARETQYF	TRBV6-6	TRBJ2-5	.	.
TGCGCCAGCCGGAGGGACCCATCTGGCACTGAAGCTTTCTTT	CASRRDPSGTEAFF	TRBV5-1	TRBJ1-1	.	.